The rows below give T cell receptor beta chains drawn from one sample of a study of blood T cell repertoires in COVID-19. The table came from immunoSEQ multiplex PCR; TCRdb's copy has only in-frame clones and leaves some out. The sample carries about 250,000 clones, roughly 84% recorded once. The specimen was PBMCs or T cells enriched from blood (not recorded which). The receptors were gathered from a woman in her fifties or sixties who had been exposed to COVID-19. The CDR3 runs from the conserved cysteine through the conserved F or W. A D gene is named only where the DNA matches it firmly. The size entry is marked missing in some rows and otherwise reads once, few, many or a size class.

abundance | j_gene | d_gene | v_gene | CDR3nt | CDR3aa
- | TRBJ1-5 | - | TRBV24-1 | TGTGCCACCGAGGCCCCCGAGGCATATAGCAATCAGCCCCAGCATTTT | CATEAPEAYSNQPQHF
- | TRBJ1-3 | TRBD1 | TRBV7-8 | TGTGCCAGCAGCCTCCGGGACAGGGAAAACACCATATATTTT | CASSLRDRENTIYF
once | TRBJ1-1 | TRBD1 | TRBV19 | TGTGCCAGTAGTACGGGGACAGGGGGCCGAGGGGAAGCTTTCTTT | CASSTGTGGRGEAFF
- | TRBJ2-1 | - | TRBV7-9 | TGTGCCAGCAGCTTTGGCGCGGGTTCAAATGAGCAGTTCTTC | CASSFGAGSNEQFF
- | TRBJ1-1 | TRBD1 | TRBV5-6 | TGTGCCAGCAGCGATGGGACAGGGGGCCGAACTAACACTGAAGCTTTCTTT | CASSDGTGGRTNTEAFF
- | TRBJ2-1 | TRBD2 | TRBV11-2 | TGTGCCAGCAGCCAGCTAGCGGGGGCTAGGAATGAGCAGTTCTTC | CASSQLAGARNEQFF
- | TRBJ2-2 | - | TRBV5-6 | TGTGCCAGCAGCCGACGACAGCTTTATACCGGGGAGCTGTTTTTT | CASSRRQLYTGELFF
- | TRBJ1-6 | TRBD1 | TRBV2 | TGTGCCAGCAGTGGCCGGGACAGCGATTCACCCCTCCACTTT | CASSGRDSDSPLHF
- | TRBJ1-1 | - | TRBV6-5 | TGTGCCAGCCGCCTAGGGAGGGCCGGAACTGAAGCTTTCTTT | CASRLGRAGTEAFF
once | TRBJ2-3 | - | TRBV29-1 | TGCAGCGACCGCGGGGCTAGCACAGATACGCAGTATTTT | CSDRGASTDTQYF
- | TRBJ2-3 | TRBD2 | TRBV6-5 | TGTGCCAGCAGAACTAGCGGCACAGATACGCAGTATTTT | CASRTSGTDTQYF
- | TRBJ1-2 | - | TRBV28 | TGTGCCAGCACTCTCGAGGGCCTCCTAGGCTACACCTTC | CASTLEGLLGYTF
- | TRBJ1-2 | TRBD1 | TRBV27 | TGTGCCAGCAGTTCGACAGGGTCTTATGGCTACACCTTC | CASSSTGSYGYTF
- | TRBJ1-1 | TRBD1 | TRBV30 | TGTGCCAGGAAGAGACAGGGACCGACGGGCACTGAAGCTTTCTTT | CARKRQGPTGTEAFF
many | TRBJ1-1 | - | TRBV2 | TGTGCCATTACCAGGTTAAGGGAAGCTTTCTTT | CAITRLREAFF
once | TRBJ2-3 | - | TRBV19 | TGTGCCAGTAGTACAATCGACAGGACCGGAGGAGATACGCAGTATTTT | CASSTIDRTGGDTQYF
once | TRBJ2-7 | - | TRBV24-1 | TGTGCCACCAGTGGTGTAGAACAGACCTACGAGCAGTACTTC | CATSGVEQTYEQYF
- | TRBJ1-1 | TRBD1 | TRBV19 | TGTGCCAGTAGGCACCCCGGGACAGGCACTGAAGCTTTCTTT | CASRHPGTGTEAFF
- | TRBJ2-3 | - | TRBV11-2 | TGTGCCAGCAGCGCACGACTAGCAGATACGCAGTATTTT | CASSARLADTQYF
- | TRBJ1-2 | TRBD1 | TRBV19 | TGTGCCAGTAGTTCGCATCCGGGACAGGTGTCTAACTATGGCTACACCTTC | CASSSHPGQVSNYGYTF
- | TRBJ2-3 | - | TRBV10-3 | TGTGCCATCAGTGAATCTACAGATACGCAGTATTTT | CAISESTDTQYF
- | TRBJ2-3 | TRBD1 | TRBV2 | TGTGCCAGCAGCGGACAGGGCACAGATACGCAGTATTTT | CASSGQGTDTQYF
- | TRBJ1-1 | - | TRBV9 | TGTGCCAGCAGCCCAACAATTGGGAGCCTTGAAGCTTTCTTT | CASSPTIGSLEAFF
- | TRBJ1-1 | - | TRBV30 | TGTGCCTGGAGTGGATATTTCGCAGGGGTGAACACTGAAGCTTTCTTT | CAWSGYFAGVNTEAFF
- | TRBJ2-7 | - | TRBV28 | TGTGCCAGCAGTTTGTCTAGGAGGAGCTACGAGCAGTACTTC | CASSLSRRSYEQYF
- | TRBJ1-5 | - | TRBV28 | TGTGCCAGCAGATTTACGCGGGGGGGTAATCAGCCCCAGCATTTT | CASRFTRGGNQPQHF
- | TRBJ1-6 | - | TRBV7-6 | TGTGCCAGCAGCTTAGTAGCTAGCTTTAGTTCACCCCTCCACTTT | CASSLVASFSSPLHF
- | TRBJ2-7 | TRBD1 | TRBV29-1 | TGCAGCGCTACAGGGGGCCCCTACGAGCAGTACTTC | CSATGGPYEQYF
- | TRBJ1-6 | TRBD1 | TRBV3-1/TRBV3-2 | TGTGCCAGCAGCCAAGGAGACAGGGTTTATTCACCCCTCCACTTT | CASSQGDRVYSPLHF
- | TRBJ1-2 | - | TRBV5-4 | TGTGCCAGCAGCTTGTGGCACAGGGAAGCCTATGGCTACACCTTC | CASSLWHREAYGYTF
- | TRBJ1-2 | TRBD1 | TRBV19 | TGTGCCAGTACCCCCGGGGGGGGACAGGGAGGCTACACCTTC | CASTPGGGQGGYTF
- | TRBJ1-6 | - | TRBV23-1 | TGCGCCAGCAGTCTTCGTCGGAGGGGATGCAATAATTCACCCCTCCACTTT | CASSLRRRGCNNSPLHF
- | TRBJ1-1 | TRBD1 | TRBV25-1 | TGTGCCAGCAGTGGCTGGACAGGCCCGAACACTGAAGCTTTCTTT | CASSGWTGPNTEAFF
- | TRBJ1-1 | TRBD1 | TRBV14 | TGTGCCAGCAGCCTACGGACAGGGCGGGACACTGAAGCTTTCTTT | CASSLRTGRDTEAFF
- | TRBJ2-5 | TRBD1 | TRBV20-1 | TGCAGTGCTAGTCAGGGGGCGGAGACCCAGTACTTC | CSASQGAETQYF